This entry describes one T cell receptor (beta chain). Its antigen is unknown. This CDR3 has 13 residues. Germline V CDR1 and CDR2: MNHEY, SMNVEV (reference sequence). These data are taken from a study of cytomegalovirus exposure and HLA in healthy donors. Amplification used 60 Vbeta primers and 13 Jbeta primers. The repertoire was sequenced with immunoSEQ multiplex PCR; TCRdb's copy has only in-frame clones and lacks some. Seen in this sample are 130,000 or so clones; the ten most common clones hold approximately 1.7%. Broader study findings: Productive rates of about 90% or about 30% were seen for most TCR beta V segments in an earlier analysis. With further analysis later on, most CMV-associated TCR beta chains appeared HLA-restricted. Immune exposure was documented only through CMV serostatus.

This sequence joins TRBV27 and TRBJ2-5; D not certain. Near its end, the DNA agrees better with TRBJ2-7, so the J call may be wrong. The receptor was isolated from a middle-aged woman in good health and CMV-seropositive. Sequencing was performed on PBMCs. CDR3 sequence: CASSRESNYEQYF. DNA for the CDR3: TGTGCCAGCAGTCGCGAGTCCAACTACGAGCAGTACTTC.